The 28 T cell receptor beta chains in this list originate from one sample, sequenced in a study of T cells after yellow fever vaccination. TCRdb re-called the 5' RACE reads with MiXCR, one entry per CDR3 protein. The profile shows 300,000 to 450,000 distinct CDR3 sequences, 6.2% of them singletons. Here the sequenced sample was PBMCs, taken 5 days after the yellow fever booster vaccination. The receptors shown here come from a man younger than 40 who received the YFV17D yellow fever vaccine.

The chain uses TRBV4-3 and TRBJ2-2, with D perhaps TRBD2 (6 bases). Trimming removed 0 bases at V and 6 bases at J, with 11 bases between. Germline V gene data show CDR1 as LGHNA and CDR2 as YSLEER. This CDR3 is built from 15 residues. CDR3: CASSQDATRPGELFF. CDR3 in DNA: TGCGCCAGCAGCCAAGACGCGACTAGACCCGGGGAGCTGTTTTTT.

This clonotype was observed at least ten times. This chain joins TRBV5-1 and TRBJ2-1; the D is unclear. This CDR3 has 15 residues. V lost 0 bases and J 0 bases, leaving 7 bases between the germline ends. Germline CDR1 and CDR2: SGHRS and YFSETQ. CDR3 sequence reads: CASSLGHSSYNEQFF. The CDR3 region has the DNA TGCGCCAGCAGCTTGGGGCATAGCTCCTACAATGAGCAGTTCTTC.

This chain joins TRBV20-1 and TRBJ2-5; D unclear. CDR1 DFQATT and CDR2 SNEGSKA come from the germline V gene (reference sequence). Trimming pared 0 bases from V and 5 bases from J, leaving 16 bases between. CDR3 length: 15 residues. The CDR3 DNA sequence: TGCAGTGCTAGAGATCTTTCGCAATCTATGGAGACCCAGTACTTC. Translated, it gives CSARDLSQSMETQYF.

This clonotype was found many times. This chain joins TRBV4-3 and TRBJ2-7, with D tentatively TRBD2 (5 bases). The CDR3 length is 15 residues. From germline, CDR1 is LGHNA and CDR2 YSLEER. Trimming shortened V by 3 bases and J by 4 bases, and 16 bases separated the two germline ends. The CDR3 DNA is TGCGCCAGCAGCCAGGGTATCTCGGGGATTTACGAGCAGTACTTC. Its protein product is CASSQGISGIYEQYF.

The chain carries TRBV6-2 or TRBV6-3 and TRBJ2-7, with 7 nucleotides matching TRBD2. With V trimmed by 7 bases and J by 2 bases, 8 bases remained unmatched. The CDR3 spans 14 residues. The germline V gene encodes CDR1 MNHEY and CDR2 SVGEGT. In DNA form, the CDR3 reads TGTGCCAGCAAAGACCCGGGACTACCCTACGAGCAGTACTTC. It translates to CASKDPGLPYEQYF.

This clonotype was seen repeatedly, ten times or more. V usage is TRBV25-1 and J usage is TRBJ2-3, with D hard to call. CDR3 length: 14 amino acids. CDR1 is MGHDK and CDR2 is SYGVNS in the germline V gene. V dropped 3 bases and J dropped 2 bases, with 9 bases sitting between them. This CDR3 reads CASSDLSLTDTQYF. The CDR3 DNA reads TGTGCCAGCAGTGACCTAAGCCTCACAGATACGCAGTATTTT. Variable domain in full (rest from reference TRBV25-1 and TRBJ2-3): EADIYQTPRYLVIGTGKKITLECSQTMGHDKMYWYQQDPGMELHLIHYSYGVNSTEKGDLSSESTVSRIRTEHFPLTLESARPSHTSQYLCASSDLSLTDTQYFGPGTRLTVL.

The V gene is TRBV12-3 or TRBV12-4, the J gene TRBJ2-1, with 12 positions matching TRBD2. V dropped 9 bases and J dropped 6; count of bases not matched to a gene: 3. The CDR3 loop spans 13 amino acids. CDR3 DNA sequence: TGTGCCAGTCGACTAGCGGGGGTCAATGAGCAGTTCTTC. Protein product: CASRLAGVNEQFF.

This clonotype appeared a few times. The V and J genes are TRBV29-1 and TRBJ1-2, with 9 positions matching TRBD1. The germline CDR1 and CDR2 sequences are SQVTM and ANQGSEA. This CDR3 is 11 amino acids long. J lost 7 bases, V lost 6 bases, and 3 bases had no gene match. The CDR3 bases are TGCAGCGTGGGACAGGGTAGTGGCTACACCTTC. Translated: CSVGQGSGYTF. Full variable domain (rest looked up from reference TRBV29-1 and TRBJ1-2): SAVISQKPSRDICQRGTSLTIQCQVDSQVTMMFWYRQQPGQSLTLIATANQGSEATYESGFVIDKFPISRPNLTFSTLTVSNMSPEDSSIYLCSVGQGSGYTFGSGTRLTVV.

This clonotype was found many times. The genes are TRBV5-1 and TRBJ2-5; 8 nucleotides match TRBD1. The CDR3 has 13 amino acids. From germline, CDR1 is SGHRS and CDR2 YFSETQ. With V trimmed by 4 bases and J by 3 bases, 2 bases remained unmatched. The CDR3 region is CASSQGQEETQYF. In DNA, the CDR3 is TGCGCCAGCAGCCAGGGACAGGAAGAGACCCAGTACTTC.

The V gene is TRBV11-2, the J gene TRBJ2-1, with TRBD2 matching over 7 bases. Trimming removed 5 bases from V and 6 bases from J; junction bases left unmatched: 10. There are 15 residues in the CDR3. Germline lookup yields CDR1 SGHAT and CDR2 FQNNGV. The CDR3 sequence is CASSPGWRESNEQFF. Written as DNA, the CDR3 is TGTGCCAGCAGCCCCGGCTGGCGGGAGTCCAATGAGCAGTTCTTC.

The table lists this clonotype with a few counts. The J gene is TRBJ2-1, the V gene TRBV12-3 or TRBV12-4; 8 bases are a match to TRBD2. Trimming at V came to 7 bases and at J to 4 bases, leaving 9 bases not matched to a gene. The CDR3 runs to 15 residues. This CDR3 is CASTILGLGYNEQFF. CDR3 bases: TGTGCCAGCACCATCCTGGGACTAGGGTACAATGAGCAGTTCTTC.

A note on this clonotype: It may be a read error: a sequence one base away is much more abundant. The chain uses TRBV28 and TRBJ2-7, with 9 bases matching TRBD1. CDR3 length equals 12 residues. The V gene's germline CDR1 is MDHEN and CDR2 SYDVKM. CDR3 sequence: CATWDRAYEQNF. Here the CDR3 DNA reads TGTGCCACCTGGGACAGGGCCTACGAGCAGAACTTC.

This clonotype was observed many times. The J gene is TRBJ2-1, the V gene TRBV20-1; D unresolved. This CDR3 has 13 amino acids. V dropped 0 bases and J dropped 14 bases, with 17 bases sitting between them. Germline V CDR1 and CDR2: DFQATT, SNEGSKA (reference sequence). The CDR3 nucleotides are TGCAGTGCTAGAGAGTTTACCGGGTATGGTGAGTTCTTC. Translated, it gives CSAREFTGYGEFF.

This clonotype has more than one count but fewer than ten. The chain joins TRBV6-2 or TRBV6-3 to TRBJ2-2, with a weak D call TRBD1 (6 bases). Deletions cut 6 bases from V and 6 bases from J, with 20 bases between. Germline V gene sequence: CDR1 MNHEY, CDR2 SVGEGT. This CDR3 is built from 16 residues. DNA of the CDR3: TGTGCCAGCAGACCAGCCACAGGGATGGAGGCCGGGGAGCTGTTTTTT. Its translation is CASRPATGMEAGELFF.

The chain recombines TRBV29-1 with TRBJ1-2; D is unresolved. The CDR3 is made up of 13 amino acids. Deletions cut 5 bases from V and 3 bases from J, with 13 bases between. The germline V gene encodes CDR1 SQVTM and CDR2 ANQGSEA. This CDR3 reads CSVQTRADYGYTF. CDR3 sequence (DNA): TGCAGCGTTCAGACAAGAGCGGACTATGGCTACACCTTC.

The rearrangement joins TRBV5-4 to TRBJ2-7, with a weak D call TRBD2 (6 bases). The length of the CDR3 is 16 residues. Germline loops: CDR1 SGHNT, CDR2 YYREEE (reference sequence). The V gene lost 2 bases and the J gene lost 6 bases, with 21 bases spanning the gap. The CDR3 DNA follows: TGTGCCAGCAGCTTATCTAGCGCAGGGAGACTTACCGAGCAGTACTTC. This sequence encodes CASSLSSAGRLTEQYF.

This clonotype was picked up many times. V and J are TRBV12-3 or TRBV12-4 and TRBJ2-5; no reliable D call. The V and J ends lost 7 bases and 3 bases respectively, with 12 bases between them. This CDR3 region has 13 residues. The CDR3 here is CASTLAREETQYF. The CDR3 DNA reads TGTGCCAGCACCCTCGCTAGGGAAGAGACCCAGTACTTC.

The DNA for the CDR3 is TGTGCCAGCAGTTTAAGGCCCTTTCCGGGACAGGGCGCCAATGAGCAGTTCTTC. Its protein product is CASSLRPFPGQGANEQFF. V and J are TRBV12-3 or TRBV12-4 and TRBJ2-1; 9 bases are shared with TRBD1. The CDR3 loop spans 18 amino acids. The J segment lost 6 bases and the V segment lost 2 bases, leaving 14 bases of the junction unmatched.

This clonotype has only a few counts. CDR3 DNA sequence: TGCAGTGCTGCGGCGTTTTACGAGTTCTCCATAGATACGCAGTATTTT. It translates to CSAAAFYEFSIDTQYF. The chain couples TRBV20-1 to TRBJ2-3; D remains unclear. V lost 5 bases and J 5 bases, leaving 23 bases between the germline ends. The germline gives CDR1 DFQATT, CDR2 SNEGSKA (reference sequence). This CDR3 spans 16 amino acids.

This clonotype was detected ten times or more. The chain recombines TRBV15 with TRBJ2-2, with D unclear. This CDR3 spans 13 amino acids. Germline CDR1 is LNHNV and CDR2 is YYDKDF (reference sequence). V was clipped by 1 base and J by 3 bases, with 3 bases between them. The CDR3 spells CATSRAYTGELFF. The CDR3 DNA sequence: TGTGCCACCAGCAGAGCTTACACCGGGGAGCTGTTTTTT.

This clonotype appeared many times. The genes are TRBV3-1 and TRBJ2-7; the D gene is possibly TRBD2 (6 bases). Germline V gene sequence: CDR1 LGHDT, CDR2 YNNKEL (reference sequence). Trimming removed 4 bases at V and 6 bases at J, with 16 bases between. The CDR3 contains 14 residues. The CDR3 bases are TGTGCCAGCAGCCCGACAACGACTAGTTTCGAGCAGTACTTC. Its protein is CASSPTTTSFEQYF.

The V call is TRBV5-4, the J call TRBJ2-3; 8 positions agree with TRBD2. CDR3 length equals 15 residues. The J segment lost 2 bases and the V segment lost 4 bases, leaving 6 bases of the junction unmatched. The germline V gene has CDR1 SGHNT and CDR2 YYREEE (reference sequence). CDR3 bases: TGTGCCAGCAGCCCGGGACTAGATTACACAGATACGCAGTATTTT. Encoded protein: CASSPGLDYTDTQYF.

The chain has TRBV20-1 and TRBJ2-1; TRBD2 agrees at 10 bases. The CDR3 loop spans 17 amino acids. Per germline, CDR1 DFQATT and CDR2 SNEGSKA (reference sequence). V gave up 1 base and J gave up 5 bases; unmatched junction bases: 11. The CDR3 DNA is TGCAGTGCTAGAGCCACTTTAGCGGGAGGTATACACAATGAGCAGTTCTTC. Translated: CSARATLAGGIHNEQFF.

The V and J genes are TRBV7-9 and TRBJ2-5, with 10 bases lining up with TRBD2. The CDR3 consists of 16 residues. Germline V gene lookup returns CDR1 SEHNR and CDR2 FQNEAQ (reference sequence). V lost 4 bases, J lost 7 bases, and 12 bases stayed unmatched. This CDR3 reads CASSSPPAGGPVTQYF. The CDR3 DNA follows: TGTGCCAGCAGCTCCCCCCCAGCGGGAGGGCCAGTGACCCAGTACTTC.

This clonotype was found many times. V is TRBV28 and J is TRBJ2-2; D uncertain. Germline CDR1 reads MDHEN; CDR2 reads SYDVKM. V was clipped by 6 bases and J by 0 bases, with 5 bases between them. The CDR3 extends over 13 amino acids. For the CDR3, the DNA is TGTGCCAGCAGGGAACCGAACACCGGGGAGCTGTTTTTT. Its translation: CASREPNTGELFF.

Many counts were recorded for this clonotype. The chain recombines TRBV20-1 with TRBJ1-2, with D tentatively TRBD1 (6 bases). The ends were cut back, 6 bases at V and 7 bases at J, with 15 bases in the middle. Per the germline V gene, CDR1 is DFQATT and CDR2 is SNEGSKA (reference sequence). The CDR3 runs to 12 residues. The CDR3 spells CSAPPGGRGYTF. The DNA for the CDR3 is TGCAGTGCCCCTCCGGGGGGCCGTGGCTACACCTTC.

This clonotype was seen at least ten times. The chain employs TRBV15 and TRBJ2-2; TRBD1 matches 10 bases. Germline V lookup: CDR1 LNHNV, CDR2 YYDKDF (reference sequence). J lost 5 bases, V lost 6 bases, and 6 bases had no gene match. CDR3 length equals 15 residues. The CDR3 here is CATSSDRGRTGELFF. The DNA for the CDR3 is TGTGCCACCAGTAGTGACAGGGGGCGGACCGGGGAGCTGTTTTTT.

This clonotype was found a few times. This chain connects TRBV6-1 to TRBJ2-3; maybe TRBD1 (5 bases). There are 15 residues in the CDR3. Trimming took 6 bases from V and 6 from J, leaving 19 bases between them. Germline CDR1 is MNHNS and CDR2 is SASEGT. The CDR3 nucleotides read TGTGCCAGCAGGTCCTGGGGCCCTCACGAGGATACGCAGTATTTT. Its translation is CASRSWGPHEDTQYF.